The next 24 T cell receptor beta chains were all read from a single sample in a study of CD8 T cells in ankylosing spondylitis. TCRdb independently ran MiXCR on the 5' RACE reads; one entry per CDR3 protein. The sample consists of 200,000 to 250,000 distinct CDR3 sequences, under 12% of them appearing once. Material for sequencing was blood, either unsorted or a sorted T cell fraction (not recorded which). All receptors derive from a male donor with ankylosing spondylitis or in good health (not recorded which).

Ten or more counts support this clonotype. The chain combines TRBV20-1 with TRBJ2-5; 14 nucleotides agree with TRBD2. Trimming at V came to 5 bases and at J to 1 base, leaving 9 bases not matched to a gene. Germline V gene lookup returns CDR1 DFQATT and CDR2 SNEGSKA (reference sequence). The CDR3 is 17 amino acids. The CDR3 here is CSAFQGTSGRLQETQYF. CDR3 nucleotides: TGCAGTGCTTTTCAAGGGACTAGCGGGAGACTCCAAGAGACCCAGTACTTC.

This clonotype was observed many times. The chain carries TRBV10-3 and TRBJ1-2; the D is unclear. The V gene's germline CDR1 is ENHRY and CDR2 SYGVKD. V was clipped by 4 bases and J by 6 bases, with 6 bases between them. The CDR3 is 11 amino acids. The CDR3 sequence is CAISVQDGYTF. Written as DNA, the CDR3 is TGTGCCATCAGTGTTCAGGATGGCTACACCTTC.

This clonotype was picked up a small number of times. The J gene is TRBJ2-1, the V gene TRBV28; 13 positions match TRBD2. This CDR3 region has 15 residues. CDR1 is MDHEN and CDR2 is SYDVKM in the germline V gene. Trimming cost V 5 bases and J 8 bases; bases outside gene matches: 6. CDR3 in amino acids: CASSATSGGAYEQFF. The CDR3 DNA is TGTGCCAGCAGTGCAACTAGCGGGGGGGCCTATGAGCAGTTCTTC.

V usage is TRBV5-1 and J usage is TRBJ2-1; TRBD2 aligns across 10 bases. This CDR3 contains 17 residues. Germline values: CDR1 SGHRS, CDR2 YFSETQ. After removal of 4 bases from V and 2 bases from J, the junction contained 9 bases not matched to a gene. The CDR3: CASSGSGGTGAYNEQFF. In DNA form, the CDR3 reads TGCGCCAGCAGCGGTAGCGGGGGGACCGGGGCCTACAATGAGCAGTTCTTC.

This clonotype was recorded at least ten times. V usage is TRBV5-1 and J usage is TRBJ2-3, with D perhaps assigned TRBD1 or TRBD2 (5 bases each). Germline V CDR1 and CDR2: SGHRS, YFSETQ. The CDR3 contains 16 residues. V dropped 0 bases and J dropped 9 bases, with 20 bases sitting between them. The CDR3 bases are TGCGCCAGCAGCTTGGTCGGGGCTAGCACAGCACAAACGCAGTATTTT. Translating gives CASSLVGASTAQTQYF.

This clonotype was seen ten or more times. The chain combines TRBV5-1 with TRBJ1-2; D unresolved. Trimming stripped 1 base from V and 1 base from J, with 11 bases between. Germline assignment: CDR1 SGHRS and CDR2 YFSETQ. The CDR3 extends over 15 amino acids. In nucleotides, the CDR3 is TGCGCCAGCAGCTTGTCGCAGGAGCTTAACTATGGCTACACCTTC. This codes for CASSLSQELNYGYTF.

This clonotype occurred many times. This CDR3 reads CSADDTSGGVSDTQYF. The DNA of the CDR3 is TGCAGTGCCGACGATACTAGCGGGGGGGTCTCAGATACGCAGTATTTT. The chain combines TRBV20-1 with TRBJ2-3; 13 bases are a match to TRBD2. J was trimmed by 4 bases and V by 6 bases; bases with no gene match: 10. Germline values: CDR1 DFQATT, CDR2 SNEGSKA (reference sequence). This CDR3 region has 16 residues.

This clonotype was seen at least ten times. The chain is built from TRBV20-1 and TRBJ2-5, with D perhaps assigned TRBD1 or TRBD2 (5 bases each). Germline CDR1 DFQATT, CDR2 SNEGSKA (reference sequence). The ends were cut back, 2 bases at V and 4 bases at J, with 8 bases in the middle. The CDR3 contains 12 residues. For the CDR3, the DNA is TGCAGTGCTAGACAGGGACGAGAGACCCAGTACTTC. Its protein is CSARQGRETQYF.

This clonotype came up many times. This chain connects TRBV12-3 or TRBV12-4 to TRBJ2-7; tentative D call: TRBD2 (7 bases). V lost 6 bases and J lost 3, with 12 bases in between. The CDR3 length is 13 residues. CDR3: CASRGGGRYEQYF. The CDR3 DNA follows: TGTGCCAGCAGAGGGGGGGGCCGCTACGAGCAGTACTTC.

About this clonotype: A read error may be the cause here, since a much bigger clone is one base away. J is TRBJ2-1 and V is TRBV7-2; the D is unclear. There are 13 residues in the CDR3. Per germline, CDR1 SGHTA and CDR2 FQGNSA. The CDR3 loop is CASSLVVGDEQLF. The CDR3 coding sequence is TGTGCCAGCAGCTTAGTAGTCGGCGATGAGCAGCTCTTC.

Of note for this clonotype: One end of the junction is discordant with germline, which a read error may explain. The CDR3 DNA is TGTACCAGCAGCCATGCGGGACGGAAAGGAGAGACCCAGTACTTC. This encodes CTSSHAGRKGETQYF. V gene TRBV3-1 combines with J gene TRBJ2-5; D might be TRBD2 (6 bases). Germline V gene data show CDR1 as LGHDT and CDR2 as YNNKEL (reference sequence). CDR3 length equals 15 residues.

This clonotype was counted at least ten times. This sequence joins TRBV12-3 or TRBV12-4 and TRBJ2-3; TRBD2 matches 11 bases. J was trimmed by 4 bases and V by 2 bases; bases with no gene match: 2. The CDR3 consists of 15 residues. CDR3 loop: CASSLLAGGPDTQYF. Written as DNA, the CDR3 is TGTGCCAGCAGTTTACTAGCGGGGGGCCCAGATACGCAGTATTTT.

This clonotype was counted at least ten times. The gene calls are TRBV5-6 and TRBJ2-3; D is uncertain. Germline CDR1 and CDR2: SGHDT and YYEEEE. The CDR3 length is 12 residues. V was pared by 4 bases and J by 3 bases, with 6 bases between. The CDR3 nucleotides read TGTGCCAGCAGCAGGCCGACAGATACGCAGTATTTT. Translation: CASSRPTDTQYF.

About this clonotype itself: One junction end disagrees with the germline gene, perhaps due to a read error. The chain is built from TRBV12-3 or TRBV12-4 and TRBJ2-6; 8 bases map to TRBD2. The CDR3 runs to 14 residues. The CDR3 reads CASSFGGGLEVLPF. The CDR3 DNA reads TGTGCCAGCAGTTTTGGCGGGGGGCTCGAAGTCCTGCCTTTC.

The table lists this clonotype with many counts. V and J are TRBV24-1 and TRBJ2-1; no firm D call. Per germline, CDR1 KGHDR and CDR2 SFDVKD. This CDR3 spans 14 amino acids. V lost 2 bases to trimming and J lost 5 bases, with 9 bases between them. The CDR3 nucleotides read TGTGCCACCAGTGATTCCTACAAGGACAATGAGCAGTTCTTC. This sequence encodes CATSDSYKDNEQFF.

In this sample, this clonotype turned up a few times. This rearrangement joins TRBV7-6 to TRBJ1-5; possibly TRBD1 for D (5 bases). This CDR3 is built from 17 residues. Germline CDR1 reads SGHVS; CDR2 reads FNYEAQ. V dropped 5 bases and J dropped 3 bases, with 20 bases sitting between them. DNA for the CDR3: TGTGCCAGCAGCCCCACGAATGGCGGGGGGGACAATCAGCCCCAGCATTTT. Amino acid sequence: CASSPTNGGGDNQPQHF. The entire variable domain, with the rest obtained from reference TRBV7-6 and TRBJ1-5, is as follows: GAGVSQSPRYKVTKRGQDVALRCDPISGHVSLYWYRQALGQGPEFLTYFNYEAQQDKSGLPNDRFSAERPEGSISTLTIQRTEQRDSAMYRCASSPTNGGGDNQPQHFGDGTRLSIL.

This clonotype has a count of ten or more. The chain employs TRBV9 and TRBJ2-7; 8 bases align to TRBD1. The germline V gene encodes CDR1 SGDLS and CDR2 YYNGEE. The CDR3 is 16 residues long. The junction had 8 bases not matched to a gene; V was cut back by 0 bases and J by 3 bases. In nucleotides, the CDR3 is TGTGCCAGCAGCGTAGGGTGGACAGGGACTCTCTACGAGCAGTACTTC. Residues: CASSVGWTGTLYEQYF.

The table lists this clonotype with many counts. The chain carries TRBV20-1 and TRBJ2-7; 9 bases are shared with TRBD1. Germline trimming cut 0 bases from V and 1 base from J; bases unmatched to any gene: 4. In germline, CDR1 is DFQATT, CDR2 SNEGSKA (reference sequence). This CDR3 is 15 amino acids long. CDR3 in DNA: TGCAGTGCTAGAGATCGAGGGACAGGGTCCTACGAGCAGTACTTC. The encoded protein is CSARDRGTGSYEQYF.

This clonotype has just a few counts. The J gene is TRBJ2-4, the V gene TRBV3-1; D remains unclear. This CDR3 region has 13 residues. The V end was cut by 4 bases, the J end by 5 bases, with 9 bases between. The V gene's germline CDR1 is LGHDT and CDR2 YNNKEL (reference sequence). CDR3 sequence (DNA): TGTGCCAGCAGCCTCCTAACGCAAAACATTCAGTACTTC. This translates into CASSLLTQNIQYF.

This clonotype appeared a few times. This chain uses TRBV28 with TRBJ2-7; TRBD2 might be the D (7 bases). CDR1 and CDR2 from the germline V gene are MDHEN and SYDVKM. The CDR3 spans 16 residues. The ends were cut back, 5 bases at V and 2 bases at J, with 19 bases in the middle. CDR3 protein: CASSPGGPLQAYEQYF. CDR3 sequence (DNA): TGTGCCAGCAGTCCGGGGGGCCCCCTTCAAGCCTACGAGCAGTACTTC. The full variable domain, its missing parts supplied by reference TRBV28 and TRBJ2-7, is DVKVTQSSRYLVKRTGEKVFLECVQDMDHENMFWYRQDPGLGLRLIYFSYDVKMKEKGDIPEGYSVSREKKERFSLILESASTNQTSMYLCASSPGGPLQAYEQYFGPGTRLTVT.

The chain employs TRBV29-1 and TRBJ1-1, with unresolved D. Germline lookup yields CDR1 SQVTM and CDR2 ANQGSEA. This CDR3 contains 12 residues. Trimming removed 8 bases from V and 8 bases from J, with 18 bases in between. Written as DNA, the CDR3 is TGCAGCCTCTCCCCGGGCAGACCCGAAGCTTTCTTT. It is translated as CSLSPGRPEAFF. Looking up the rest from reference TRBV29-1 and TRBJ1-1 gives the full variable domain: SAVISQKPSRDICQRGTSLTIQCQVDSQVTMMFWYRQQPGQSLTLIATANQGSEATYESGFVIDKFPISRPNLTFSTLTVSNMSPEDSSIYLCSLSPGRPEAFFGQGTRLTVV.

This rearrangement joins TRBV12-3 or TRBV12-4 to TRBJ1-2; 11 bases agree with TRBD1. This CDR3 contains 15 residues. The ends lost 5 bases at V and 4 bases at J; junction bases unmatched: 6. The CDR3 here is CASSTDRGLGYGYTF. The CDR3, as DNA: TGTGCCAGCAGTACGGACAGGGGGCTAGGCTATGGCTACACCTTC.

This clonotype was picked up many times. The chain has TRBV2 and TRBJ1-1; 7 bases align to TRBD1. The CDR3 is 14 residues long. Germline V gene lookup returns CDR1 SNHLY and CDR2 FYNNEI. Trimming took 7 bases from V and 1 from J; bases not matched to a gene: 6. The CDR3 protein is CASTEDRANTEAFF. The CDR3 DNA reads TGTGCCAGCACGGAAGACAGGGCGAACACTGAAGCTTTCTTT.

This clonotype was observed at least ten times. The chain recombines TRBV20-1 with TRBJ1-1; D remains ambiguous. Trimming stripped 0 bases from V and 3 bases from J, with 17 bases between. The germline gives CDR1 DFQATT, CDR2 SNEGSKA (reference sequence). The CDR3 has 16 residues. CDR3 amino acids: CSARDLGQPRDTEAFF. The CDR3, as DNA: TGCAGTGCTAGAGATTTAGGGCAACCTCGGGACACTGAAGCTTTCTTT.